These 6 T cell receptor beta chains were all obtained from the same sample, sequenced in a study of CXCR3-negative and CXCR3-positive naive CD8 T cells. The antigens these receptors bind are not known. Findings and caveats of the study: The TRB CDR3s that CXCR3-positive naive cells carried were more hydrophobic than those of CXCR3-negative naive cells.

With UMI labels, 5' RACE was used to prepare the TRB cDNA libraries. TCRdb reanalyzed the 5' RACE reads and collapses them to one entry per CDR3 protein, without DNA. The listing records tens of thousands of distinct CDR3 sequences. Sequenced sample: naive CXCR3+ CD8+ T cells from blood. Noted subset: CD45RO-CCR7+CD27+CD95- naive CD8+ T cells expressing CXCR3 (TNR3+). The receptors stem from a human donor in good health. Some clones in this sample may be carry-over from other donors' samples.

The V and J genes are TRBV4-3 and TRBJ2-1. The CDR3 has 17 residues. Germline CDR1 LGHNA, CDR2 YSLEER. This chain's CDR3 is CASSQDMGKPSYNEQFF.

V gene TRBV10-2 combines with J gene TRBJ2-5; TCRdb names TRBD2, which stays unverified in the absence of DNA. The CDR3 has 15 amino acids. From germline, CDR1 is WSHSY and CDR2 SAAADI. This CDR3 is CASSKTSEGQETQYF.

The chain uses TRBV24-1 and TRBJ2-2; the D call from TCRdb, TRBD1, cannot be confirmed without DNA. The CDR3 sequence is 14 residues long. Germline V CDR1 and CDR2: KGHDR, SFDVKD. CDR3 region: CATSGTGGAGELFF.

The CDR3 is CASSPGGASVYEQYF. The chain links TRBV7-9 to TRBJ2-7; TCRdb proposes TRBD1, but this gene call is untestable without DNA. The germline CDR1 and CDR2 sequences are SEHNR and FQNEAQ (reference sequence). The CDR3 covers 15 residues.

The chain uses TRBV5-1 and TRBJ2-5; as DNA is missing, the TRBD1 call by TCRdb cannot be tested. The CDR3 has 14 amino acids. Germline V gives CDR1 SGHRS, CDR2 YFSETQ. The CDR3 spells CASSWGSGEETQYF.

The chain recombines TRBV28 with TRBJ2-5; TCRdb outputs TRBD2, but without DNA this stays unchecked. Per the germline V gene, CDR1 is MDHEN and CDR2 is SYDVKM. The CDR3 sequence is 16 residues long. CDR3 loop: CASSSLIGPRRLAQYF.